These 15 T cell receptor beta chains were all obtained from the same sample, sequenced in a study of blood T cell repertoires in COVID-19. Assay: immunoSEQ multiplex PCR; the TCRdb copy retains only in-frame clones and omits some. The sample lists around 99,000 clones, 79% occurring once. The sequencing input was peripheral blood. These receptors originate from an elderly woman with active or convalescent COVID-19.

The genes are TRBV19 and TRBJ1-5; TRBD1 agrees at 8 bases. The germline CDR1 and CDR2 sequences are LNHDA and SQIVND (reference sequence). The CDR3 loop spans 15 amino acids. Trimming at V came to 9 bases and at J to 0 bases, leaving 7 bases not matched to a gene. This CDR3 is CASKGTGHSNQPQHF. Written as DNA, the CDR3 is TGTGCCAGCAAAGGGACAGGTCATAGCAATCAGCCCCAGCATTTT.

This clone was found a few times. The chain is built from TRBV6-5 and TRBJ1-5; TRBD1 is a possible D gene (5 bases). Germline V CDR1 and CDR2: MNHEY, SVGAGI. The CDR3 loop spans 14 amino acids. Trimming took 6 bases from V and 11 from J, leaving 20 bases between them. As DNA, the CDR3 is TGTGCCAGCAGGGGCAGGGAGGCTTGGAGGTCCCAGCATTTT. The encoded protein is CASRGREAWRSQHF.

The rearrangement joins TRBV29-1 to TRBJ1-1; TRBD1 aligns across 8 bases. CDR1 is SQVTM and CDR2 is ANQGSEA in the germline V gene. Unmatched junction bases numbered 4, after V lost 6 bases and J lost 1 base. The length of the CDR3 is 13 residues. In nucleotides, the CDR3 is TGCAGCGTAACGGGGACAGGGAACACTGAAGCTTTCTTT. Protein product: CSVTGTGNTEAFF.

This chain uses TRBV5-4 with TRBJ1-1; maybe TRBD1 (6 bases). V was shortened by 3 bases and J by 1 base, with 10 bases between the two germline ends. The CDR3 length is 14 residues. In germline, CDR1 is SGHNT, CDR2 YYREEE (reference sequence). The CDR3, as DNA: TGTGCCAGCAGCTACCAGGACAGGAACACTGAAGCTTTCTTT. Translated: CASSYQDRNTEAFF. The full variable domain, completed using reference TRBV5-4 and TRBJ1-1, is ETGVTQSPTHLIKTRGQQVTLRCSSQSGHNTVSWYQQALGQGPQFIFQYYREEENGRGNFPPRFSGLQFPNYSSELNVNALELDDSALYLCASSYQDRNTEAFFGQGTRLTVV.

A word on this clone: One end of the junction fails to match germline, which may point to a read error. The V and J genes are TRBV5-1 and TRBJ1-5, with D possibly being TRBD1 (5 bases). The CDR3 is 13 amino acids. Germline-derived CDR1 and CDR2 are SGHRS and YFSETQ. The CDR3 reads CASSLGPNQPQHF. The CDR3 DNA reads as TGTGCCAGCAGCTTGGGGCCCAATCAGCCCCAGCATTTT.

This clone is a singleton in its sample. V usage is TRBV19 and J usage is TRBJ1-1; maybe TRBD1 (6 bases). Germline V CDR1 and CDR2: LNHDA, SQIVND (reference sequence). V was trimmed by 5 bases and J by 4 bases, leaving 17 bases between them. The CDR3 sequence is 15 residues long. The CDR3 here is CASSPLGGGRTEAFF. The CDR3 nucleotides are TGTGCCAGTAGTCCTTTGGGAGGGGGTCGCACTGAAGCTTTCTTT.

This chain links TRBV5-1 with TRBJ1-3; 8 bases agree with TRBD1. V dropped 4 bases and J dropped 0; count of bases not matched to a gene: 3. Germline V lookup: CDR1 SGHRS, CDR2 YFSETQ. The CDR3 is 15 residues long. The chain's CDR3 is CASSPGTGSGNTIYF. The CDR3 nucleotides read TGCGCCAGCAGCCCGGGGACAGGCTCTGGAAACACCATATATTTT.

The gene calls are TRBV28 and TRBJ2-5, with D perhaps matching TRBD2 (6 bases). The CDR3 extends over 14 amino acids. CDR1 and CDR2 (germline): MDHEN, SYDVKM. The V end lost 8 bases, the J end lost 6 bases, and 19 bases lay between the germline ends. This CDR3 reads CASASWEVRKTQYF. CDR3 sequence (DNA): TGTGCCAGCGCTTCGTGGGAGGTGAGGAAGACCCAGTACTTC.

The chain recombines TRBV7-9 with TRBJ2-5, with 11 bases aligning to TRBD1. The CDR3 spans 17 residues. J gave up 4 bases and V 2 bases, and 9 bases lay outside the gene matches. Germline assignment: CDR1 SEHNR and CDR2 FQNEAQ (reference sequence). CDR3 protein: CASSLSRTGGWGETQYF. The CDR3 DNA follows: TGTGCCAGCAGCTTAAGCCGGACAGGGGGCTGGGGAGAGACCCAGTACTTC.

This sequence joins TRBV7-3 and TRBJ2-2; tentative D call: TRBD1 (5 bases). The V and J ends lost 2 bases and 2 bases respectively, with 6 bases between them. CDR3 size: 14 residues. Germline loops: CDR1 SGHTA, CDR2 FQGTGA. The CDR3: CASSLGHNTGELFF. The CDR3 DNA is TGTGCCAGCAGCTTAGGACACAACACCGGGGAGCTGTTTTTT.

V and J are TRBV10-3 and TRBJ2-5; the match to TRBD2 covers 9 bases. Germline values: CDR1 ENHRY, CDR2 SYGVKD. The trim removed 3 bases at V and 4 bases at J, leaving 12 bases unmatched. The CDR3 totals 17 residues. CDR3 residues: CAISDGAGGLAGETQYF. CDR3 bases: TGTGCCATCAGTGATGGTGCGGGGGGGCTAGCGGGAGAGACCCAGTACTTC.

With respect to this clone: One junction end disagrees with the germline gene, perhaps due to a read error. V and J are TRBV13 and TRBJ2-7; TRBD2 agrees at 11 bases. CDR3 length: 19 residues. Germline CDR1 and CDR2: PRHDT and FYEKMQ (reference sequence). The CDR3 region has the DNA TGTGCCAGCAGCCGTGACTTAATAGCGGGAGGGAGGGATATAGGATCAGAGAACTTC. It codes for CASSRDLIAGGRDIGSENF.

V usage is TRBV6-6 and J usage is TRBJ1-2; 7 bases line up with TRBD1. From germline, CDR1 is MNHNY and CDR2 SVGAGI (reference sequence). The CDR3 runs to 13 residues. J gave up 7 bases and V 5 bases, and 7 bases lay outside the gene matches. CDR3 sequence reads: CASSPGTDGGYTF. For the CDR3, the DNA is TGTGCCAGCAGTCCCGGGACAGACGGTGGCTACACCTTC.

The chain is built from TRBV5-5 and TRBJ2-3, with 8 bases that match TRBD1. J lost 5 bases, V lost 3 bases, and 8 bases had no gene match. Per the germline V gene, CDR1 is SGHKS and CDR2 is YYEKEE (reference sequence). The CDR3 contains 15 residues. CDR3 sequence: CASSYGQGLIDTQYF. CDR3 nucleotides: TGTGCCAGCAGCTACGGACAGGGCCTCATAGATACGCAGTATTTT.

A single count supports this clone. V usage is TRBV19 and J usage is TRBJ2-6; 9 bases are shared with TRBD1. The ends lost 2 bases at V and 0 bases at J; junction bases unmatched: 8. The CDR3 is 19 residues long. Germline V gene data show CDR1 as LNHDA and CDR2 as SQIVND (reference sequence). CDR3 DNA sequence: TGTGCCAGTAGTATAATCCGGGCGACAGGGGGCTCTGGGGCCAACGTCCTGACTTTC. Its translation is CASSIIRATGGSGANVLTF.